A selection of T cell receptor beta chains follows, all from one sample in a study of PD-L1 blockade in urothelial cancer. Libraries were prepared by immunoSEQ multiplex PCR; TCRdb keeps only in-frame clonotypes and omits some of them. The sample carries tens of thousands of clones, almost 85% recorded once. The sample consisted of PBMCs, taken around atezolizumab (anti-PD-L1) treatment. Receptors were obtained from a man between 65 and 79 years old with urothelial cancer. Both conserved end residues are part of each CDR3. D genes are given only for firm matches. The size field is filled for only some rows; it gives once, few, many or a size class.

>TRBJ1-4|TRBV4-2|NA|NA
CASSQETGGEKLFF
TGTGCCAGCAGCCAAGAGACGGGCGGGGAAAAACTGTTTTTT
>TRBJ2-3|TRBV30|TRBD2|NA
CAWSVRSGGTDTQYF
TGTGCCTGGAGTGTACGAAGCGGGGGGACAGATACGCAGTATTTT
>TRBJ1-5|TRBV29-1|TRBD1|NA
CSVEVGQGGNQPQHF
TGCAGCGTTGAAGTTGGACAGGGTGGCAATCAGCCCCAGCATTTT
>TRBJ1-1|TRBV15|NA|NA
CATSRDSGDEAFF
TGTGCCACCAGCAGAGATTCGGGGGATGAAGCTTTCTTT
>TRBJ1-2|TRBV6-6|TRBD1|NA
CASPWDRVTYGYTF
TGTGCCAGCCCCTGGGACAGGGTCACCTATGGCTACACCTTC
>TRBJ1-5|TRBV4-1|TRBD1|few
CASSRRQGGNQPQHF
TGCGCCAGCAGCCGTCGGCAGGGGGGCAATCAGCCCCAGCATTTT
>TRBJ2-1|TRBV19|TRBD2|NA
CASSTAAGATYNEQFF
TGTGCCAGTAGTACTGCAGCGGGAGCCACCTACAATGAGCAGTTCTTC
>TRBJ1-3|TRBV4-3|NA|once
CASSQSGGEGNTIYF
TGCGCCAGCAGCCAATCGGGAGGTGAGGGAAACACCATATATTTT
>TRBJ2-3|TRBV4-2|TRBD1|NA
CASSPGTGFGDTQYF
TGTGCCAGCAGCCCTGGGACAGGGTTTGGAGATACGCAGTATTTT
>TRBJ2-1|TRBV5-6|TRBD2|NA
CASSLVSGVHNEQFF
TGTGCCAGCAGCTTGGTTAGCGGGGTCCACAATGAGCAGTTCTTC
>TRBJ1-6|TRBV14|NA|NA
CASSQLARRGTLHF
TGTGCCAGCAGCCAACTAGCCAGACGGGGTACCCTCCACTTT
>TRBJ2-5|TRBV18|TRBD1|once
CASSRDRVLETQYF
TGTGCCAGCTCACGAGACAGGGTTTTAGAGACCCAGTACTTC
>TRBJ1-1|TRBV18|TRBD1|NA
CASSPRGQGARTEAFF
TGTGCCAGCTCACCCCGGGGACAGGGGGCAAGGACTGAAGCTTTCTTT
>TRBJ2-3|TRBV9|NA|NA
CASSVGVTRSTDTQYF
TGTGCCAGCAGCGTAGGGGTGACACGGAGCACAGATACGCAGTATTTT
>TRBJ2-5|TRBV6-5|TRBD1|NA
CASSFNRGRETQYF
TGTGCCAGCAGTTTCAACAGGGGAAGGGAGACCCAGTACTTC
>TRBJ1-5|TRBV19|TRBD1|many
CASTIGTASNQPQHF
TGTGCCAGTACCATCGGGACAGCCAGCAATCAGCCCCAGCATTTT
>TRBJ2-1|TRBV11-3|TRBD1|NA
CASSLVGNDRGDNEQFF
TGTGCCAGCAGCCTAGTGGGGAACGACAGGGGCGACAATGAGCAGTTCTTC
>TRBJ2-2|TRBV9|TRBD1|NA
CASRQGASNTGELFF
TGTGCCAGCAGACAGGGGGCGTCAAACACCGGGGAGCTGTTTTTT